Listed below are T cell receptor beta chains from one sample, sequenced in a study of blood T cells in healthy people across ages. From the 5' RACE reads, TCRdb called clonotypes with MiXCR, one entry per CDR3 protein. The sample yields about 510,000 distinct CDR3 sequences, 25% to 35% seen once. This sample also appeared in a second study, on T cells of mothers and their children.

Sequenced sample: blood. Every receptor here comes from a boy between 2 and 10 years old in good health. CDR3s include the opening cysteine and the closing phenylalanine or tryptophan. Fields, in order: clone size, D gene, V gene, J gene, CDR3 protein, CDR3 DNA. The D gene is left open where the match is weak. Rows may omit the clone size; those that give it use once, few, many or a size class.

abundance: few; d_gene: NA; v_gene: TRBV6-2/TRBV6-3; j_gene: TRBJ2-5; CDR3aa: CASSYPGVLETQYF; CDR3nt: TGTGCCAGCAGTTACCCCGGGGTTCTGGAGACCCAGTACTTC
abundance: few; d_gene: TRBD2; v_gene: TRBV11-2; j_gene: TRBJ2-7; CDR3aa: CASSLGLQTEQYF; CDR3nt: TGTGCCAGCAGCTTGGGACTACAAACCGAGCAGTACTTC
abundance: NA; d_gene: NA; v_gene: TRBV12-3/TRBV12-4; j_gene: TRBJ2-3; CDR3aa: CASPAPPEFSSTDTQYF; CDR3nt: TGTGCCAGTCCCGCCCCCCCGGAGTTTTCTAGCACAGATACGCAGTATTTT
abundance: NA; d_gene: NA; v_gene: TRBV10-2; j_gene: TRBJ1-2; CDR3aa: CASSASGLLYGYTF; CDR3nt: TGCGCCAGCAGTGCCTCGGGATTACTCTATGGCTACACCTTC
abundance: NA; d_gene: NA; v_gene: TRBV3-1; j_gene: TRBJ2-7; CDR3aa: CASSHFRLGGYEQYF; CDR3nt: TGTGCCAGCAGCCACTTTAGATTAGGCGGCTACGAGCAGTACTTC
abundance: NA; d_gene: NA; v_gene: TRBV7-2; j_gene: TRBJ2-1; CDR3aa: CASSQERNEQFF; CDR3nt: TGTGCCAGCAGCCAAGAGCGTAATGAGCAGTTCTTC
abundance: NA; d_gene: NA; v_gene: TRBV5-1; j_gene: TRBJ2-5; CDR3aa: CASSPLIPSGRITETQYF; CDR3nt: TGCGCCAGCAGCCCGTTGATCCCCTCGGGCCGGATTACGGAGACCCAGTACTTC
abundance: NA; d_gene: NA; v_gene: TRBV12-3/TRBV12-4; j_gene: TRBJ2-3; CDR3aa: CASSRTHQGDTQYF; CDR3nt: TGTGCCAGCAGCCGGACGCACCAGGGCGATACGCAGTATTTT
abundance: NA; d_gene: NA; v_gene: TRBV7-2; j_gene: TRBJ2-2; CDR3aa: CASSLVYGSAGELFF; CDR3nt: TGTGCCAGCAGCTTAGTGTACGGATCCGCCGGGGAGCTGTTTTTT
abundance: NA; d_gene: NA; v_gene: TRBV12-3/TRBV12-4; j_gene: TRBJ2-1; CDR3aa: CASSLARLAGNEQFF; CDR3nt: TGTGCCAGCAGTTTAGCGAGGCTAGCCGGCAATGAGCAGTTCTTC
abundance: NA; d_gene: TRBD1; v_gene: TRBV5-1; j_gene: TRBJ1-1; CDR3aa: CASSPGGGGSTEAFF; CDR3nt: TGCGCCAGCAGCCCTGGAGGAGGGGGCAGTACTGAAGCTTTCTTT
abundance: NA; d_gene: TRBD2; v_gene: TRBV10-3; j_gene: TRBJ2-1; CDR3aa: CAIGTSGDYNEQFF; CDR3nt: TGTGCCATCGGGACTAGCGGGGACTACAATGAGCAGTTCTTC
abundance: NA; d_gene: NA; v_gene: TRBV29-1; j_gene: TRBJ2-1; CDR3aa: CSVAQGSSYNEQFF; CDR3nt: TGCAGCGTTGCACAGGGAAGCTCCTACAATGAGCAGTTCTTC
abundance: few; d_gene: NA; v_gene: TRBV12-3/TRBV12-4; j_gene: TRBJ2-7; CDR3aa: CASSPQNYEQYF; CDR3nt: TGTGCCAGCAGTCCCCAGAACTACGAGCAGTACTTC
abundance: NA; d_gene: NA; v_gene: TRBV6-2/TRBV6-3; j_gene: TRBJ2-1; CDR3aa: CASKSVGYNEQFF; CDR3nt: TGTGCCAGCAAAAGTGTTGGCTACAATGAGCAGTTCTTC
abundance: NA; d_gene: NA; v_gene: TRBV6-5; j_gene: TRBJ2-1; CDR3aa: CASSRLVWGNEQFF; CDR3nt: TGTGCCAGCAGTCGACTAGTTTGGGGGAATGAGCAGTTCTTC
abundance: NA; d_gene: TRBD2; v_gene: TRBV11-2; j_gene: TRBJ2-7; CDR3aa: CASSLLRERSYEQYF; CDR3nt: TGTGCCAGCAGCTTATTGCGGGAGCGCTCCTACGAGCAGTACTTC
abundance: few; d_gene: NA; v_gene: TRBV4-3; j_gene: TRBJ1-2; CDR3aa: CASSQELGRGQQNYGYTF; CDR3nt: TGCGCCAGCAGCCAAGAATTGGGGAGGGGTCAGCAGAACTATGGCTACACCTTC
abundance: NA; d_gene: NA; v_gene: TRBV9; j_gene: TRBJ2-5; CDR3aa: CASSPTAGGQETQYF; CDR3nt: TGTGCCAGCAGCCCCACGGCCGGGGGTCAAGAGACCCAGTACTTC
abundance: NA; d_gene: NA; v_gene: TRBV14; j_gene: TRBJ2-7; CDR3aa: CASSPLGLGSYEQYF; CDR3nt: TGTGCCAGCAGCCCATTAGGGCTAGGCTCCTACGAGCAGTACTTC
abundance: once; d_gene: NA; v_gene: TRBV6-5; j_gene: TRBJ1-2; CDR3aa: CASRRKGQGNYGYTF; CDR3nt: TGTGCCAGCAGGAGAAAGGGCCAGGGGAACTATGGCTACACCTTC
abundance: NA; d_gene: TRBD1; v_gene: TRBV20-1; j_gene: TRBJ1-2; CDR3aa: CSARDPMKGDDRDLFYGYTF; CDR3nt: TGCAGTGCTAGAGATCCTATGAAGGGAGATGACAGGGATCTCTTCTATGGCTACACCTTC
abundance: NA; d_gene: NA; v_gene: TRBV20-1; j_gene: TRBJ1-5; CDR3aa: CSARPTDSNQPQHF; CDR3nt: TGCAGTGCTAGACCGACAGATAGCAATCAGCCCCAGCATTTT
abundance: few; d_gene: TRBD2; v_gene: TRBV6-2/TRBV6-3; j_gene: TRBJ2-1; CDR3aa: CACSLTSGRRNEQFF; CDR3nt: TGTGCCTGCAGCCTAACTAGCGGGAGGAGGAATGAGCAGTTCTTC
abundance: NA; d_gene: TRBD1; v_gene: TRBV20-1; j_gene: TRBJ2-5; CDR3aa: CSAERLGGETQYF; CDR3nt: TGCAGTGCCGAACGGCTAGGGGGCGAGACCCAGTACTTC
abundance: once; d_gene: TRBD2; v_gene: TRBV2; j_gene: TRBJ2-3; CDR3aa: CASSEMGLAATDTQYF; CDR3nt: TGTGCCAGCAGTGAAATGGGACTAGCGGCCACAGATACGCAGTATTTT
abundance: NA; d_gene: TRBD1; v_gene: TRBV20-1; j_gene: TRBJ2-7; CDR3aa: CSASKSSGQGMSEQYF; CDR3nt: TGCAGTGCTAGTAAATCCTCGGGACAGGGGATGTCCGAGCAGTACTTC
abundance: NA; d_gene: NA; v_gene: TRBV10-2; j_gene: TRBJ2-3; CDR3aa: CASSELGESGTDTQYF; CDR3nt: TGCGCCAGCAGTGAGTTAGGGGAGTCGGGCACAGATACGCAGTATTTT
abundance: few; d_gene: NA; v_gene: TRBV12-3/TRBV12-4; j_gene: TRBJ2-7; CDR3aa: CASSLADGSVQYF; CDR3nt: TGTGCCAGCAGTTTAGCGGACGGGAGTGTGCAGTACTTC
abundance: few; d_gene: NA; v_gene: TRBV6-1; j_gene: TRBJ1-4; CDR3aa: CASRPPGGEKLFF; CDR3nt: TGTGCCAGCCGTCCTCCGGGGGGTGAAAAACTGTTTTTT
abundance: NA; d_gene: NA; v_gene: TRBV9; j_gene: TRBJ1-4; CDR3aa: CASSPLPETNEKLFF; CDR3nt: TGTGCCAGCAGCCCGCTCCCGGAAACTAATGAAAAACTGTTTTTT
abundance: NA; d_gene: NA; v_gene: TRBV4-2; j_gene: TRBJ2-7; CDR3aa: CASSQEAGYYEQYF; CDR3nt: TGTGCCAGCAGCCAAGAAGCAGGGTACTACGAGCAGTACTTC
abundance: few; d_gene: NA; v_gene: TRBV9; j_gene: TRBJ2-7; CDR3aa: CASSPGEGGPYEQYF; CDR3nt: TGTGCCAGCAGCCCCGGGGAGGGGGGGCCATACGAGCAGTACTTC
abundance: NA; d_gene: NA; v_gene: TRBV6-6; j_gene: TRBJ2-7; CDR3aa: CASTPGTHSYEQYF; CDR3nt: TGTGCCAGCACCCCCGGGACCCACTCCTACGAGCAGTACTTC
abundance: few; d_gene: TRBD2; v_gene: TRBV25-1; j_gene: TRBJ2-5; CDR3aa: CASSELAGGGETQYF; CDR3nt: TGTGCCAGCAGCGAACTAGCGGGAGGTGGGGAGACCCAGTACTTC
abundance: few; d_gene: TRBD1; v_gene: TRBV20-1; j_gene: TRBJ1-3; CDR3aa: CSASGRDSRSGNTIYF; CDR3nt: TGCAGTGCTAGCGGACGGGACAGCCGCTCTGGAAACACCATATATTTT
abundance: NA; d_gene: NA; v_gene: TRBV6-5; j_gene: TRBJ2-7; CDR3aa: CASSSGTYTYEQYF; CDR3nt: TGTGCCAGCAGTTCCGGGACGTATACCTACGAGCAGTACTTC
abundance: few; d_gene: NA; v_gene: TRBV7-2; j_gene: TRBJ2-3; CDR3aa: CASSLGPMTDTQYF; CDR3nt: TGTGCCAGCAGCTTAGGACCGATGACAGATACGCAGTATTTT
abundance: NA; d_gene: TRBD2; v_gene: TRBV28; j_gene: TRBJ2-1; CDR3aa: CASSWGGVSSEQFF; CDR3nt: TGTGCCAGCAGTTGGGGGGGGGTTTCCAGCGAGCAGTTCTTC
abundance: NA; d_gene: TRBD1; v_gene: TRBV9; j_gene: TRBJ2-7; CDR3aa: CASSRGQGPTYEQYF; CDR3nt: TGTGCCAGCAGCAGAGGACAGGGTCCCACCTACGAGCAGTACTTC
abundance: NA; d_gene: TRBD2; v_gene: TRBV20-1; j_gene: TRBJ2-1; CDR3aa: CSASGTSGSHEQFF; CDR3nt: TGCAGTGCTTCCGGGACTAGCGGGAGCCATGAGCAGTTCTTC
abundance: few; d_gene: TRBD1; v_gene: TRBV12-5; j_gene: TRBJ1-3; CDR3aa: CASGTRDRIGNTIYF; CDR3nt: TGTGCTAGTGGTACCAGGGACAGAATCGGAAACACCATATATTTT
abundance: few; d_gene: NA; v_gene: TRBV5-6; j_gene: TRBJ2-2; CDR3aa: CASSWQGTGELFF; CDR3nt: TGTGCCAGCAGCTGGCAGGGGACCGGGGAGCTGTTTTTT
abundance: NA; d_gene: NA; v_gene: TRBV15; j_gene: TRBJ1-6; CDR3aa: CATSREGRNGSPLHF; CDR3nt: TGTGCCACCAGCAGAGAGGGCAGGAATGGTTCACCCCTCCACTTT
abundance: NA; d_gene: NA; v_gene: TRBV15; j_gene: TRBJ2-3; CDR3aa: CATSSPFDTQYF; CDR3nt: TGTGCCACCAGCAGCCCCTTCGATACGCAGTATTTT